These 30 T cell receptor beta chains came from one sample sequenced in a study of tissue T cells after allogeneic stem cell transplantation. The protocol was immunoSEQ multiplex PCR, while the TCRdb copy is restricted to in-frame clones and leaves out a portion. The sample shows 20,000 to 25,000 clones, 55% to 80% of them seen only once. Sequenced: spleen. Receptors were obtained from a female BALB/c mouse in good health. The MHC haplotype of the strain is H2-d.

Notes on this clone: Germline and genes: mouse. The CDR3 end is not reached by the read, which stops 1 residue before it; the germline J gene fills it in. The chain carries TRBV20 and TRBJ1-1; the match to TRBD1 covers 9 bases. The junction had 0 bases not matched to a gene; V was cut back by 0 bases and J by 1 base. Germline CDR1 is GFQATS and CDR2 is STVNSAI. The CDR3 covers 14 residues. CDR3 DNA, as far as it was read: TGTGGTGCTAGGGAGACAGGGGGGAACACAGAAGTCTTC. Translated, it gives CGARETGGNTEVF. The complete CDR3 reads CGARETGGNTEVFF.

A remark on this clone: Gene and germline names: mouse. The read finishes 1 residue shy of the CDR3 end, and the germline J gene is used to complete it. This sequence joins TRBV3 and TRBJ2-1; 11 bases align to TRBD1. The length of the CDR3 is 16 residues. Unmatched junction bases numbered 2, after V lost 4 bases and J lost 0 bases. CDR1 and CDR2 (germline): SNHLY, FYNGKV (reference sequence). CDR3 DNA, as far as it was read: TGTGCCAGCAGCTCGGGACAGGGGGATAACTATGCTGAGCAGTTC. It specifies CASSSGQGDNYAEQF. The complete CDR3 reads CASSSGQGDNYAEQFF.

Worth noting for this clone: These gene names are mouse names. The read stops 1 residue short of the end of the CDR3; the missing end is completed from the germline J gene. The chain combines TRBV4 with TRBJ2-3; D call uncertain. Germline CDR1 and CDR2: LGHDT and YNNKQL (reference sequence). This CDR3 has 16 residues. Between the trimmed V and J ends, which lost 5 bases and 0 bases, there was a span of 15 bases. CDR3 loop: CASSQRLITSAETLYF. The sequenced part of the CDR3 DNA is TGTGCCAGCAGCCAACGACTTATTACTAGTGCAGAAACGCTGTAT.

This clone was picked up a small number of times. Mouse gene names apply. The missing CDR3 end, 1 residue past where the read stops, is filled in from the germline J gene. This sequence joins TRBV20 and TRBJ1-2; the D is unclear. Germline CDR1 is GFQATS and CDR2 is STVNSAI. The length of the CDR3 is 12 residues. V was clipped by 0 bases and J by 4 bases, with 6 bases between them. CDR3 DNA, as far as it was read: TGTGGTGCTAGGGAGGGGAGCTCCGACTACACC. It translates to CGAREGSSDYT. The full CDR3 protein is CGAREGSSDYTF. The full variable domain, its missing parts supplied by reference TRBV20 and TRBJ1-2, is GALVYQYPRRTICKSGTSMRMECQAVGFQATSVAWYRQSPQKTFELIALSTVNSAIKYEQNFTQEKFPISHPNLSFSSMTVLNAYLEDRGLYLCGAREGSSDYTFGSGTRLLVI.

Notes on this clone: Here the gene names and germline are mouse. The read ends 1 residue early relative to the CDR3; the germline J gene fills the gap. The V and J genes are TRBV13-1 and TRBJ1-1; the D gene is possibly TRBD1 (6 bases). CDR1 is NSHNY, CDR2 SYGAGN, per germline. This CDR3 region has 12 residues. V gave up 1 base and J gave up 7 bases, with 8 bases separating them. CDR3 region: CASSDWDKEVFF. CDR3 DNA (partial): TGTGCCAGCAGTGATTGGGACAAAGAAGTCTTC.

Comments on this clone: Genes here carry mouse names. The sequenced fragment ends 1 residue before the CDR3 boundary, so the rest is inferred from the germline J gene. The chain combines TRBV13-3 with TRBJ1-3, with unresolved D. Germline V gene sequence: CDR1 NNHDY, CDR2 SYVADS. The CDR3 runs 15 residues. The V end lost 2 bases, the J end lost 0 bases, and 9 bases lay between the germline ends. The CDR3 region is CASSESRHSGNTLYF. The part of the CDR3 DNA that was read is TGTGCCAGCAGTGAGAGCAGACATTCTGGAAATACGCTCTAT.

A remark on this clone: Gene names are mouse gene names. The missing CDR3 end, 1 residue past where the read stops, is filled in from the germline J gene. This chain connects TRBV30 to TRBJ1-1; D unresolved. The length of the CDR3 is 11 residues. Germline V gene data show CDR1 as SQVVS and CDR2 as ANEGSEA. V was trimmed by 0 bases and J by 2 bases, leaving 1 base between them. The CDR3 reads CSSRDNTEVFF. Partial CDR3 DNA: TGTAGTTCTAGAGATAACACAGAAGTCTTC.

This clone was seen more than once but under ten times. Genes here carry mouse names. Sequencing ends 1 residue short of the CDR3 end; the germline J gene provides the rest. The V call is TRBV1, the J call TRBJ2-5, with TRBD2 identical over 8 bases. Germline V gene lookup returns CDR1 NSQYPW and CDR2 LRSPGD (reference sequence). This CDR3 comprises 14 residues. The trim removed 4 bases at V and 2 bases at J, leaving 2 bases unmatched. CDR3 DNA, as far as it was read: TGCACCTGCAGTGAATGGGGGGGCCAAGACACCCAGTAC. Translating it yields CTCSEWGGQDTQY. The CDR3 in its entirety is CTCSEWGGQDTQYF.

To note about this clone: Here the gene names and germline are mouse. The CDR3 is CASSDTGGGQNTLYF. The DNA read from the CDR3 is TGTGCCAGCAGTGATACTGGGGGGGGTCAAAACACCTTGTAC. The genes are TRBV13-3 and TRBJ2-4; 10 bases fit TRBD2. Read coverage stops 1 residue before the CDR3 terminus; the germline J gene supplies the remainder. V dropped 1 base and J dropped 1; count of bases not matched to a gene: 0. The CDR3 consists of 15 residues. Germline CDR1 and CDR2: NNHDY and SYVADS.

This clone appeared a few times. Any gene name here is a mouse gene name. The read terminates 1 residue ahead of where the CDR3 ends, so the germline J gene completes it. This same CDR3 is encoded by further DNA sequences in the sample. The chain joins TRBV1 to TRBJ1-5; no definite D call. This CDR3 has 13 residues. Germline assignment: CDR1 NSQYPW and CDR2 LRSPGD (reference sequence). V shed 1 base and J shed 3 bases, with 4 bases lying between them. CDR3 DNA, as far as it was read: TGCACCTGCAGTGCAGGGGGCAACCAGGCTCCGCTT. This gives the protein CTCSAGGNQAPL. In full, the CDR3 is CTCSAGGNQAPLF. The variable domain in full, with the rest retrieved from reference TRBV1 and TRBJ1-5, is VTLLEQNPRWRLVPRGQAVNLRCILKNSQYPWMSWYQQDLQKQLQWLFTLRSPGDKEVKSLPGADYLATRVTDTELRLQVANMSQGRTLYCTCSAGGNQAPLFGEGTRLSVL.

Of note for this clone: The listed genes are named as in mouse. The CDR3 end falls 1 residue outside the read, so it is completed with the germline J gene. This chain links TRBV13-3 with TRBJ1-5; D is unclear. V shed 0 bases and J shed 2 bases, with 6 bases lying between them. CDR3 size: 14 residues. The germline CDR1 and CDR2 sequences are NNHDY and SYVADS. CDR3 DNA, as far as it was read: TGTGCCAGCAGTGATGTTGGGGACAACCAGGCTCCGCTT. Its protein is CASSDVGDNQAPL. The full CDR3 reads CASSDVGDNQAPLF.

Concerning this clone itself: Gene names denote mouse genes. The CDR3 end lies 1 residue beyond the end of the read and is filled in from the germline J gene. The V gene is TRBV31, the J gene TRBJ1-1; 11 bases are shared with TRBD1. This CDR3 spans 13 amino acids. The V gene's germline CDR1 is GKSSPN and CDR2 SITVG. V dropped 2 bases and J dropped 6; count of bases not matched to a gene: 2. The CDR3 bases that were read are TGTGCCTGGAGTGGGGACAGGGGGGCAGAAGTCTTC. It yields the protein CAWSGDRGAEVF. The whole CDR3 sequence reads CAWSGDRGAEVFF. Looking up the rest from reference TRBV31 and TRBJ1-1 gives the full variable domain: AQTIHQWPVAEIKAVGSPLSLGCTIKGKSSPNLYWYWQATGGTLQQLFYSITVGQVESVVQLNLSASRPKDDQFILSTEKLLLSHSGFYLCAWSGDRGAEVFFGKGTRLTVV.

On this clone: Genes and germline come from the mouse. This CDR3 is CASGDSGGSQNTLYF. The covered CDR3 bases are TGTGCCAGCGGTGATTCTGGGGGTAGTCAAAACACCTTGTAC. The chain combines TRBV13-2 with TRBJ2-4; 7 nucleotides agree with TRBD2. The CDR3 goes on 1 residue after the read ends, and that part is filled in from the germline J gene. In germline, CDR1 is NNHNN, CDR2 SYGAGS (reference sequence). The V segment lost 1 base and the J segment 0 bases; nucleotides outside the gene matches: 2. The CDR3 has 15 residues.

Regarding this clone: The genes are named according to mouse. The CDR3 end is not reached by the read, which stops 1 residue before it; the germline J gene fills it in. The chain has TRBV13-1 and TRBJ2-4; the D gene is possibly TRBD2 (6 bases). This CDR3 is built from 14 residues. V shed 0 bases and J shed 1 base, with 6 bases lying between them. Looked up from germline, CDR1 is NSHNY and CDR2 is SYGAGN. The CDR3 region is CASSDVGGQNTLYF. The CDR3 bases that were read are TGTGCCAGCAGTGATGTGGGGGGTCAAAACACCTTGTAC.

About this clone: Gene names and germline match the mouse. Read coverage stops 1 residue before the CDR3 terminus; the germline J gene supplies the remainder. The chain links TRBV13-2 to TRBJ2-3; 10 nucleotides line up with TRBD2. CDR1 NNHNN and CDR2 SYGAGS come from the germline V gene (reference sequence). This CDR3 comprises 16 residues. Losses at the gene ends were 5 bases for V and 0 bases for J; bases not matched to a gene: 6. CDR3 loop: CASGGGLGTSAETLYF. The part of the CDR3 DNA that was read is TGTGCCAGCGGGGGGGGACTGGGGACTAGTGCAGAAACGCTGTAT.

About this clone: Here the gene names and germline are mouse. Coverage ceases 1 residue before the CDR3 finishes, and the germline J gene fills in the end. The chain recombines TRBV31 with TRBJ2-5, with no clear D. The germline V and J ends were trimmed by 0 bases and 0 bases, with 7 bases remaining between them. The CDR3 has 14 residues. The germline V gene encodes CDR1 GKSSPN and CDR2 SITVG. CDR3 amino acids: CAWSLGFNQDTQYF. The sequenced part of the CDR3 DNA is TGTGCCTGGAGTCTGGGGTTTAACCAAGACACCCAGTAC.

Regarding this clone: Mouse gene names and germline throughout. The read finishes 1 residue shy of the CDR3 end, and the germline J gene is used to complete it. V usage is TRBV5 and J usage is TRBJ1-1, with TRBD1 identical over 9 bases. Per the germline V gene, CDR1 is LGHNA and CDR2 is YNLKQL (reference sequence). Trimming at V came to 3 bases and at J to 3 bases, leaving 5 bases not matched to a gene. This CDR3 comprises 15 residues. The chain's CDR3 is CASSQADRGDTEVFF. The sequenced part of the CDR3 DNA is TGTGCCAGCAGCCAGGCCGACAGGGGGGACACAGAAGTCTTC.

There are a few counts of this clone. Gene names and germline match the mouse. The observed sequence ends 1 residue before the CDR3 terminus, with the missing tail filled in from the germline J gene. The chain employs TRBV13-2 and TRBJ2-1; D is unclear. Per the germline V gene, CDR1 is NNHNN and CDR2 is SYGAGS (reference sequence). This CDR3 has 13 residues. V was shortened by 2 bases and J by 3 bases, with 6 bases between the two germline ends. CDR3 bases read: TGTGCCAGCGGTGAGGGGATCTATGCTGAGCAGTTC. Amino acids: CASGEGIYAEQF. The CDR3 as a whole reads CASGEGIYAEQFF.

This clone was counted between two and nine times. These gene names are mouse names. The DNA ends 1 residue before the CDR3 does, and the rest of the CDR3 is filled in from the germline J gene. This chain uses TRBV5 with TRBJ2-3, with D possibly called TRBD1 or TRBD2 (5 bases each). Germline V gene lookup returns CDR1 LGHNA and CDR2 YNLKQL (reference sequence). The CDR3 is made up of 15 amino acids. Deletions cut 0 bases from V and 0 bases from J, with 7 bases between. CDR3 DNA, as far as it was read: TGTGCCAGCAGCCAAGAGGGGGTTAGTGCAGAAACGCTGTAT. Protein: CASSQEGVSAETLY. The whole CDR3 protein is CASSQEGVSAETLYF.

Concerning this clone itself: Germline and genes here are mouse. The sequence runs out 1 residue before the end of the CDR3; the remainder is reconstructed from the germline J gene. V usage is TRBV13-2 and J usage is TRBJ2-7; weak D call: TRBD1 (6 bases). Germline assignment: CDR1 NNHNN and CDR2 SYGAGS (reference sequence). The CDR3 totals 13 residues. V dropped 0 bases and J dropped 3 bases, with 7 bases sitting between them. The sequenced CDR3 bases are TGTGCCAGCGGTGATGGCAGGGGCTATGAACAGTAC. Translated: CASGDGRGYEQY. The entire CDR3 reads CASGDGRGYEQYF.

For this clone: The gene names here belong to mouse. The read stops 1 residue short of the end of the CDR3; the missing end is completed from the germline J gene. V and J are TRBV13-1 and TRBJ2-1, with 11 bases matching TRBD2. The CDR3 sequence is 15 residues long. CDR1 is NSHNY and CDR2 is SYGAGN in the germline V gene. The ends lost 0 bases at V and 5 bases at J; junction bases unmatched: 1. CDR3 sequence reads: CASSDVDWGDAEQFF. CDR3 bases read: TGTGCCAGCAGTGATGTGGACTGGGGGGATGCTGAGCAGTTC.

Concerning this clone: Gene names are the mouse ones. The sequenced part of the CDR3 DNA is TGTGCCAGCAGTTTAAATAACTATGCTGAGCAGTTC. Amino acid sequence: CASSLNNYAEQF. From start to end, the CDR3 is CASSLNNYAEQFF. The genes are TRBV14 and TRBJ2-1; no clear D gene. The CDR3 end is not reached by the read, which stops 1 residue before it; the germline J gene fills it in. The germline V and J ends were trimmed by 2 bases and 0 bases, with 3 bases remaining between them. The CDR3 runs to 13 residues. Germline V gene sequence: CDR1 SGHDT, CDR2 FRDEAV.

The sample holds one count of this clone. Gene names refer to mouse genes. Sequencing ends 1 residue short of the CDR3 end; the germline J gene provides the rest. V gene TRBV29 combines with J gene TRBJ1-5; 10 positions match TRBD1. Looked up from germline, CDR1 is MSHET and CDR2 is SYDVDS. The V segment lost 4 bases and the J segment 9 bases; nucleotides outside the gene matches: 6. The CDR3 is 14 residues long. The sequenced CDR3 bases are TGTGCTAGCAGTTGCGGACAGGGGGACGTGGCTCCGCTT. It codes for CASSCGQGDVAPL. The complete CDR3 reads CASSCGQGDVAPLF.

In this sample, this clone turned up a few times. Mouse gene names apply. The sequenced CDR3 bases are TGTGCCAGCAGCCAAACCGGGACAGGGAACCAGGCTCCGCTT. Translated: CASSQTGTGNQAPL. Given in full, the CDR3 is CASSQTGTGNQAPLF. The chain employs TRBV5 and TRBJ1-5; 9 nucleotides match TRBD1. Read sequence stops 1 residue before the CDR3 end, and the germline J gene provides the missing end. CDR1 is LGHNA, CDR2 YNLKQL, per germline (reference sequence). The CDR3 spans 15 residues. V lost 2 bases and J lost 4; bases outside the gene matches: 3.

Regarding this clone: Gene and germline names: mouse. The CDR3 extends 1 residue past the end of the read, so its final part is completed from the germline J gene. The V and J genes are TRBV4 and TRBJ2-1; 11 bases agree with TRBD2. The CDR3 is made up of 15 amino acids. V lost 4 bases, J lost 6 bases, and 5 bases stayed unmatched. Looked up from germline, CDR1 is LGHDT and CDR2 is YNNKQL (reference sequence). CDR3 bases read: TGTGCCAGCAGCTTGACTGGGGGGGTTGGTGCTGAGCAGTTC. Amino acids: CASSLTGGVGAEQF. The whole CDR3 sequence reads CASSLTGGVGAEQFF.

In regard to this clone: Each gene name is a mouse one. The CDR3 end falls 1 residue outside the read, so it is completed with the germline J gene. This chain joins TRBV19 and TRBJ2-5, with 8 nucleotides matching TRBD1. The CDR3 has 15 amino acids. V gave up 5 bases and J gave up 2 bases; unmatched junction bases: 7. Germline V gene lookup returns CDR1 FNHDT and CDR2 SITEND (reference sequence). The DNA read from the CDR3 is TGTGCCAGCAGCCCCAGGGGGCGCGGCCAAGACACCCAGTAC. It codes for CASSPRGRGQDTQY. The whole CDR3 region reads CASSPRGRGQDTQYF.

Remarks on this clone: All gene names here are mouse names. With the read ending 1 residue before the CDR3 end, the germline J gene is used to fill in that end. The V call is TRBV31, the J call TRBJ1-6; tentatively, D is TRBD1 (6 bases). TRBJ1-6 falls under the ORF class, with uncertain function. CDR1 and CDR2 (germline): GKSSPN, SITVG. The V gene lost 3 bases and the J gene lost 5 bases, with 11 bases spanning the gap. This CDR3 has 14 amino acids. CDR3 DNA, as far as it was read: TGTGCCTGGAGCTCGGGACAAGATAATTCGCCCCTCTAC. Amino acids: CAWSSGQDNSPLY. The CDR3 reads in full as CAWSSGQDNSPLYF.

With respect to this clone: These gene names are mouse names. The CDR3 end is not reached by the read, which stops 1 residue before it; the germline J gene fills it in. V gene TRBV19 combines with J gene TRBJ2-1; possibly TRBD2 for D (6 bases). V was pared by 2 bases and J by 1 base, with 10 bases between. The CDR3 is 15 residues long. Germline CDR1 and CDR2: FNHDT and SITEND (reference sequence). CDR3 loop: CASSIPGENYAEQFF. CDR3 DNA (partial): TGTGCCAGCAGTATTCCTGGGGAGAACTATGCTGAGCAGTTC.

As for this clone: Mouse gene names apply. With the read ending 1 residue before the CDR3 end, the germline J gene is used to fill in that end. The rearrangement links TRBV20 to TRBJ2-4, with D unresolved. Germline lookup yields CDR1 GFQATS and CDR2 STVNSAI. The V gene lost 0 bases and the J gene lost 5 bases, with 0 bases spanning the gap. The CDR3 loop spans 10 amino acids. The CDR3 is CGARENTLYF. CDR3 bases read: TGTGGTGCTAGGGAAAACACCTTGTAC.

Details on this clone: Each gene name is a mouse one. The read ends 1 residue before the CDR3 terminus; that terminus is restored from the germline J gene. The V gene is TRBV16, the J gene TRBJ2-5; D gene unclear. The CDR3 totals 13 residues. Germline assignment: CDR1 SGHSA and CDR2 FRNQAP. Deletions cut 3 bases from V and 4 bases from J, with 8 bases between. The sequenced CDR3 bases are TGTGCAAGCAGCTTTTTGGGAGAAGACACCCAGTAC. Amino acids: CASSFLGEDTQY. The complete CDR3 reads CASSFLGEDTQYF. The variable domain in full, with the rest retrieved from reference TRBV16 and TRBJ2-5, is NAGVIQTPRHKVTGKGQEATLWCEPISGHSAVFWYRQTIVQGLEFLTYFRNQAPIDDSGMPKERFSAQMPNQSHSTLKIQSTQPQDSAVYLCASSFLGEDTQYFGPGTRLLVL.